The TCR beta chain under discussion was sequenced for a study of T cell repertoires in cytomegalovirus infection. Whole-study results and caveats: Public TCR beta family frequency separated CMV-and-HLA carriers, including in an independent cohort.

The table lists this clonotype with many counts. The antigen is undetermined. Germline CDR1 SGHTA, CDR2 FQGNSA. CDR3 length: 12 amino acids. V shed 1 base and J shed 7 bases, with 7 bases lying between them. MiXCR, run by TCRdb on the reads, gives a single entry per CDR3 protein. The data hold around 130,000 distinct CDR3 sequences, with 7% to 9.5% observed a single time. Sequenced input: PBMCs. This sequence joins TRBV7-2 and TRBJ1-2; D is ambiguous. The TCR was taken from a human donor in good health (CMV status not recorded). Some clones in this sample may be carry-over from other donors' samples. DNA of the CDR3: TGTGCCAGCAGCTTAGGAACGGGTGGCTACACCTTC. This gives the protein CASSLGTGGYTF. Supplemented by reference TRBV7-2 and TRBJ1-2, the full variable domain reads GAGVSQSPSNKVTEKGKDVELRCDPISGHTALYWYRQSLGQGLEFLIYFQGNSAPDKSGLPSDRFSAERTGGSVSTLTIQRTQQEDSAVYLCASSLGTGGYTFGSGTRLTVV.